This T cell receptor (beta chain) was obtained from a study of shared clonotypes between healthy human individuals. Trimming pared 10 bases from V and 0 bases from J, leaving 16 bases between. CDR3 length: 14 residues. The germline V gene encodes CDR1 ENHRY and CDR2 SYGVKD. This table comes from immunoSEQ multiplex PCR, and its TCRdb copy is limited to in-frame clones, with some not included. Among roughly 2,500,000 clones listed, 93% were seen once. Sequencing was performed on naive CD4+ T cells from PBMCs. Subset of the sample: CD45RA+ positively selected. V gene TRBV10-3 combines with J gene TRBJ2-7; D is perhaps TRBD2 (6 bases). This clonotype was obtained from a young man in good health. Some clones in this sample may be carry-over from other donors' samples. The CDR3 loop is CATGTPWSSYEQYF. In DNA form, the CDR3 reads TGTGCCACGGGGACTCCATGGAGCTCCTACGAGCAGTACTTC.